This T cell receptor beta chain derives from a study of vaccination and CD4 T cells after COVID-19. Across the study: The convalescents were made up of six males and four females, two of whom were Hispanic.

The CDR3 is 14 amino acids. Trimming removed 7 bases from V and 4 bases from J, with 16 bases in between. Germline-derived CDR1 and CDR2 are MNHEY and SVGEGT. Treatment specified: roughly 11-day PBMC culture with coronavirus spike peptide pools or control peptides (ViraFEST assay). Collection of the unexposed donor's CD4+ T cells took place before the COVID-19 pandemic (2011-2018). ViraFEST used peptide pools to expand antigen-specific T cells, then sequenced TCRs. It was with roughly 9.6 IU/ml IL-2 and 9.5 to 10 ug/ml peptide pools that 1.8 million or so PBMCs per well were cultured. The table lists this clonotype with a few counts. No antigen is known for it. With the Oncomine TCR Beta short-read assay, DNA from cultured CD4+ T cells was sequenced. A single record per CDR3 protein comes from TCRdb applying MiXCR to the PCR reads. The sample contains thousands of distinct CDR3 sequences, about three fifths of which appear only once.

This chain joins TRBV6-2 or TRBV6-3 and TRBJ1-2, with D uncertain. The sequencing input was CD4+ T cells from blood, cultured in vitro. This clonotype originated in a human donor in good health. CDR3 DNA: TGTGCCAGCACCGGGTATCGGGCTTCCTATGGCTACACCTTC. Translated, it gives CASTGYRASYGYTF.